What follows is one T cell receptor beta chain and its context. The germline V gene has CDR1 SQVTM and CDR2 ANQGSEA. This CDR3 spans 17 amino acids. V was trimmed by 6 bases and J by 7 bases, leaving 28 bases between them. Replicate PCRs for sorted subsets used around 200 ng DNA; this equaled tens of thousands of T cell genomes. Profiling relied on immunoSEQ multiplex PCR, and the TCRdb table lists in-frame clones only, not all of them. The table has some 1.4 million clones, roughly 96% seen once. The data were obtained in a study of shared clonotypes between healthy human individuals. The J gene is TRBJ2-1, the V gene TRBV29-1, with a weak D call TRBD1 (9 bases). This TCR was recovered from a man between 25 and 39 years old in good health. Sequenced input: naive CD4+ T cells sorted from blood. Specified subset: CD45RA+ positively selected. The CDR3 bases are TGCAGCGTGACAGGGGGAAAGCGGGAGACACCCTTTAATGAGCAGTTCTTC. It encodes CSVTGGKRETPFNEQFF.